This entry features one TCR beta chain sequence. Its antigen is undetermined. Trimming removed 4 bases at V and 5 bases at J, with 10 bases between. This CDR3 comprises 13 residues. Germline V gene sequence: CDR1 SGHNT, CDR2 YYREEE (reference sequence). This sample is part of a study of T cell responses to AZD1222 COVID-19 vaccine. Whole-study results and caveats: Seropositive AZD1222 recipients at baseline numbered only five or six. The donors showed a predominance of white British ancestry and of females, with possible underestimation of clonal diversity.

Assay used: immunoSEQ multiplex PCR; TCRdb lists only in-frame clones, some missing. The sample has about 100,000 clones; more than 70% are singletons. Sequenced material: peripheral blood, taken on day 0 of MenACWY control vaccination. The rearrangement links TRBV5-4 to TRBJ2-1, with D possibly being TRBD2 (6 bases). The sequence derives from an adult in good health. CDR3 residues: CASSTGLDNEQFF. CDR3 DNA: TGTGCCAGCAGCACGGGACTTGACAATGAGCAGTTCTTC.